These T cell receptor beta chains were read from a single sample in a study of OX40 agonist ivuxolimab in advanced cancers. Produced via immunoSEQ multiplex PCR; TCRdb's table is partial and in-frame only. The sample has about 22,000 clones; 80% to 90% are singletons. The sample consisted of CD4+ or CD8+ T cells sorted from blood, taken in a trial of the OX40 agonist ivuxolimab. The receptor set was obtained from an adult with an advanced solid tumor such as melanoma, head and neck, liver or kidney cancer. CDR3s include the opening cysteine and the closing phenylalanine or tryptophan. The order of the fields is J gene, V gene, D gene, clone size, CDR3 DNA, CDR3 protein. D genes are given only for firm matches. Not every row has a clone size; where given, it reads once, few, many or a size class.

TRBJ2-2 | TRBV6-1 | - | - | TGTGCCAGCAGGACCCAGGGATACACCGGGGAGCTGTTTTTT | CASRTQGYTGELFF
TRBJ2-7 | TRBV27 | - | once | TGTGCCAGCAGCCGTGACAGGAATGACTACGAGCAGTACTTC | CASSRDRNDYEQYF
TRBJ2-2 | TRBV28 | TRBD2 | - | TGTGCCAGCAGTTTGAGTGGTTACGGCGGGAGGGCCAACGGGGAGCTGTTTTTT | CASSLSGYGGRANGELFF
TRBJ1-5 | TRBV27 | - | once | TGTGCCAGCAGTGGTCAGGGCCCGTATCAGCCCCAGCATTTT | CASSGQGPYQPQHF
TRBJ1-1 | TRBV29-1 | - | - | TGCAGCGTTGTTTCGCTGGGCACTGAAGCTTTCTTT | CSVVSLGTEAFF
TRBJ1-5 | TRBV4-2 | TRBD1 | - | TGTGCCAGCAGCCCCGGACAGGACCAGCCCCAGCATTTT | CASSPGQDQPQHF
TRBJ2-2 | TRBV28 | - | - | TGTGCCAGCAGCTCTTCCCAGCGATTGAACACCGGGGAGCTGTTTTTT | CASSSSQRLNTGELFF
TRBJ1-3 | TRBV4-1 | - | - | TGCGCCAGCAGCCAAGTGTTCGGGTCCTCTGGAAACACCATATATTTT | CASSQVFGSSGNTIYF
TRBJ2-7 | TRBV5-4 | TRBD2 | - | TGTGCCAGCAGCCTGACTAGCGGGATTCCCTACGAGCAGTACTTC | CASSLTSGIPYEQYF
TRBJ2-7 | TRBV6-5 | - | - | TGTGCCAGCAGTTACTCGTCTAGGCCGATCTACGAGCAGTACTTC | CASSYSSRPIYEQYF
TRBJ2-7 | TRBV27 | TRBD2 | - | TGTGCCAGCAGTTTCGGCCTAGCGGGAGTTTCCTACGAGCAGTACTTC | CASSFGLAGVSYEQYF
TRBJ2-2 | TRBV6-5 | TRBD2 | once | TGTGCCGTACGTAGCGGGAGCGAAGACCCCGGGGAGCTGTTTTTT | CAVRSGSEDPGELFF
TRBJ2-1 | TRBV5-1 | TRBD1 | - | TGCGCCACCTCACCGGGACAGGGAATCCATAATGAGCAGTTCTTC | CATSPGQGIHNEQFF
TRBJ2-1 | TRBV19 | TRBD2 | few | TGTGCCAGCCGGGGACTAGCGGGAATAGACAATGAGCAGTTCTTC | CASRGLAGIDNEQFF
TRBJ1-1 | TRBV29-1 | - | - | TGCAGCGTCCGTCAAGGAGAAGCTTTCTTT | CSVRQGEAFF
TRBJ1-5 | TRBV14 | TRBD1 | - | TGTGCCAGCAAACAGGGGAAGAGTTATAGCAATCAGCCCCAGCATTTT | CASKQGKSYSNQPQHF
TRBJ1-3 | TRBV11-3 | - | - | TGTGCCAGCAGCTTCGACGGGTACTCTGGAAACACCATATATTTT | CASSFDGYSGNTIYF
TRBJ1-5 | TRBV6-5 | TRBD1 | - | TGTGCCAGCAGCCTGGACAGGGGCGGCCCCCAGCATTTT | CASSLDRGGPQHF
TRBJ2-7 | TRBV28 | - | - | TGTGCCAGCAGCCGGGAGGCAGGGGCTTGGGACGAGCAGTACTTC | CASSREAGAWDEQYF
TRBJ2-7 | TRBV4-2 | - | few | TGTGCCAGCAGCCAAGAGGACTGGCCCCTCGGCGAGCAGTACTTC | CASSQEDWPLGEQYF
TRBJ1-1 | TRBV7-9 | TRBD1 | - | TGTGCCAGCAGCTATCCGGGACAGGGAGGGTGGACTGAAGCTTTCTTT | CASSYPGQGGWTEAFF
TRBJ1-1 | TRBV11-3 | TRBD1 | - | TGTGCCAGCAGCATAAGACAGGGGCCGAACACTGAAGCTTTCTTT | CASSIRQGPNTEAFF
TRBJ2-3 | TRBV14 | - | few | TGTGCCAGCAGTGCCGTAAGCACAGATACGCAGTATTTT | CASSAVSTDTQYF
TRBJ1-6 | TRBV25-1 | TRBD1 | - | TGTGCCAGCAGTGAATGGGGGGACAGGGGGAATTCACCCCTCCACTTT | CASSEWGDRGNSPLHF
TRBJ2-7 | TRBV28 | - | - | TGTGCCAGCCAGGGCCCGGGGTCCTACGAGCAGTACTTC | CASQGPGSYEQYF
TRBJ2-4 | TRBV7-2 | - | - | TGTGCCAGCAGCGCCGGGACTCCCAAAAACATTCAGTACTTC | CASSAGTPKNIQYF
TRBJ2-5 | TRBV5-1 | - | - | TGCGCCAGCAGCACTACCTTAAGACCCCAGGGGTCCGAGACCCAGTACTTC | CASSTTLRPQGSETQYF
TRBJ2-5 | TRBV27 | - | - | TGTGCCAGCAGTATGGGTGGAGTCCAAGAGACCCAGTACTTC | CASSMGGVQETQYF
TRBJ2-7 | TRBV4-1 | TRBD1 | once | TGCGCCAGCAGCCGAGGACAGGGGGGATACGAGCAGTACTTC | CASSRGQGGYEQYF
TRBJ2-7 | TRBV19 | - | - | TGTGCCAGTAGTAGTGGGGCATCCTACGAGCAGTACTTC | CASSSGASYEQYF
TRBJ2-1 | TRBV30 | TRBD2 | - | TGTGCCTGGAGTGTACGCGGGAGTTTTGGTGAGCAGTTCTTC | CAWSVRGSFGEQFF
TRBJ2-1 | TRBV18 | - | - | TGTGCCAGCTCACCCGCGGACGTAGGGGGCAATGAGCAGTTCTTC | CASSPADVGGNEQFF
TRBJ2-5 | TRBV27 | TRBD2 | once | TGTGCCAGCAGTTCACTAGCGGGAGTGGATGAGACCCAGTACTTC | CASSSLAGVDETQYF
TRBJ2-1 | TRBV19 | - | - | TGTGCCAGTAGTTGGCGGGCTAACTCCTACAATGAGCAGTTCTTC | CASSWRANSYNEQFF
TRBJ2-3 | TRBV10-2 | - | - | TGCGCCAGCAGGGCTAGCGCCGTCACAGATACGCAGTATTTT | CASRASAVTDTQYF
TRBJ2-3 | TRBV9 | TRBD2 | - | TGTGCCAGCAGCGCCGAGCGGGAGGGCTTTGTGGCAGATACGCAGTATTTT | CASSAEREGFVADTQYF
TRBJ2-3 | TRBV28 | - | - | TGTGCCAGTCAGGGGGATACGCAGTATTTT | CASQGDTQYF
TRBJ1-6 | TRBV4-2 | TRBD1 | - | TGTGCCAGCAGCCAAGATCTTACAGGGGGTTCACCCCTCCACTTT | CASSQDLTGGSPLHF
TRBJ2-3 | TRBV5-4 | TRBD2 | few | TGTGGCTGGGAGGGCGGGAGAACGACAGATACGCAGTATTTT | CGWEGGRTTDTQYF
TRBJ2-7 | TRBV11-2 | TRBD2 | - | TGTGCCAGCAGCTTAGTACTAGCGGGAGGGCCAGCTCACTACGAGCAGTACTTC | CASSLVLAGGPAHYEQYF
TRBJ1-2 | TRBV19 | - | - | TGTGCCAGTAGTCATGGAGCCCCCTATGGCTACACCTTC | CASSHGAPYGYTF
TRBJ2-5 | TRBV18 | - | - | TGTGCCAGCTCACCGCGGGACGCCAAGGCCCAGTACTTC | CASSPRDAKAQYF
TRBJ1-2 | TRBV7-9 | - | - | TGTGCCAGCAGCTTAATCGGGGGCAGCAGCTACACCTTC | CASSLIGGSSYTF
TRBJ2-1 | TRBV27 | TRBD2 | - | TGTGCCAGCAGTAACCGGGGTAGCGGGAGGAAGGGATCCTACAATGAGCAGTTCTTC | CASSNRGSGRKGSYNEQFF
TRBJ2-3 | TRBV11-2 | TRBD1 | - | TGTGCCAGCAGCCAAAACACCGGGACAGGGGCAGCAGATACGCAGTATTTT | CASSQNTGTGAADTQYF
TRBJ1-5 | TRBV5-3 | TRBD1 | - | TGTGCCAGAAGCCCGACCCGGGACAGGGTCAGGGAGGGAAGCAATCAGCCCCAGCATTTT | CARSPTRDRVREGSNQPQHF
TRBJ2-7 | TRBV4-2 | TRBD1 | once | TGTGCCAGCAGCCAAGGCGACAGGGGGAACTACGAGCAGTACTTC | CASSQGDRGNYEQYF
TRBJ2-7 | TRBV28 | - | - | TGTGCCAGCAGTTTGGGGCTAGCGCTCTACGAGCAGTACTTC | CASSLGLALYEQYF
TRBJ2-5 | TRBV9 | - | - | TGTGCCAGCAGCGTAGAAGGAGGGGGGTTCCAAGAGACCCAGTACTTC | CASSVEGGGFQETQYF
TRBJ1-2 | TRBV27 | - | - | TGTGCCAGCAAGGACAGAGGAGGTTCTAACTATGGCTACACCTTC | CASKDRGGSNYGYTF